Listed below are T cell receptor beta chains from one sample, sequenced in a study of shared clonotypes between healthy human individuals. Here immunoSEQ multiplex PCR was the method, and the copy in TCRdb shows in-frame clones only, minus some. This table has over 2 million clones, 85% to 95% appearing once. Sequenced input: naive CD4+ T cells sorted from blood. These receptors all stem from a man between 18 and 29 years old in good health. Both conserved end residues are part of each CDR3. Size is omitted from some rows. Given values are once, few, many or a class for expanded clones.

>TRBV19|TRBJ2-6|.
CASRKVYSGANVLTF
>TRBV6-5|TRBJ2-1|.
CASSYGTGRGYNEQFF
>TRBV19|TRBJ1-6|.
CASSTGQAYNSPLHF
>TRBV18|TRBJ2-7|.
CASSSGAGSYEQYF
>TRBV6-5|TRBJ2-7|many
CASSYSGQGAYEQYF
>TRBV5-4|TRBJ2-7|.
CASSFGDRDFYEQYF
>TRBV4-3|TRBJ2-7|once
CASSQGLAGTYEQYF
>TRBV15|TRBJ2-7|.
CATSRDRLGAGEQYF
>TRBV28|TRBJ2-7|.
CASSLISRTDYEQYF
>TRBV6-9|TRBJ1-6|.
CASSYSGRDSPLHF
>TRBV6-1|TRBJ1-5|.
CASSVGTGAQPQHF
>TRBV6-6|TRBJ2-3|.
CASKGGRGPPGDTQYF
>TRBV4-1|TRBJ2-2|.
CASSHLGTANTGELFF
>TRBV4-2|TRBJ1-3|.
CASRRRDSISGDTIYF
>TRBV5-4|TRBJ2-7|.
CASSLGRAPSHYEQYF
>TRBV6-1|TRBJ2-5|.
CASRTDRGAQETQYF
>TRBV6-1|TRBJ1-5|.
CASSVGTGVSQPQHF
>TRBV18|TRBJ2-3|.
CASSPSTSGLTDTQYF
>TRBV5-1|TRBJ1-6|.
CASSHDREASPLHF
>TRBV9|TRBJ2-1|.
CASSVSIDLSYNEQFF
>TRBV5-4|TRBJ2-5|.
CASSLAGVRGETQYF
>TRBV4-1|TRBJ1-3|.
CASSPVGRGEVNTIYF
>TRBV5-4|TRBJ2-7|once
CASSFDRGITYEQYF
>TRBV9|TRBJ2-1|.
CASSPRRAVGNEQFF
>TRBV28|TRBJ2-7|.
CASSWGPRGLSYEQYF
>TRBV5-1|TRBJ1-2|.
CASSPEGGSYGYTF
>TRBV5-1|TRBJ1-1|.
CASSIDRDTEAFF
>TRBV5-8|TRBJ1-2|.
CASSLGQIWGYTF
>TRBV6-6|TRBJ1-1|.
CASSFHRGNTEAFF
>TRBV18|TRBJ1-6|.
CASSPLGPDSPLHF
>TRBV7-2|TRBJ2-2|.
CASSIGTYNTGELFF
>TRBV11-2|TRBJ1-4|.
CASSPPGRRNEKLFF
>TRBV30|TRBJ2-7|.
CAWRDRGRASYEQYF
>TRBV28|TRBJ2-1|.
CASSLSTLNEQFF
>TRBV13|TRBJ2-1|.
CASSFKRGQSSYNEQFF
>TRBV27|TRBJ1-2|.
CASSLTGGNGYTF
>TRBV19|TRBJ1-2|.
CASTPTRQGHYGYTF
>TRBV12-5|TRBJ2-1|.
CASGRPSYNEQFF
>TRBV2|TRBJ1-5|.
CASSPQGDQNQPQHF
>TRBV27|TRBJ1-4|.
CASYPPGPQGLPVATNEKLFF
>TRBV10-1|TRBJ2-7|.
CASSESGSTEEYF
>TRBV13|TRBJ1-6|.
CASSLGTAGSPLHF
>TRBV11-2|TRBJ2-5|.
CASSLDRGQTQYF
>TRBV7-9|TRBJ2-5|.
CASINSGGLAQETQYF
>TRBV5-1|TRBJ1-2|.
CASSPGLQGRNYGYTF
>TRBV29-1|TRBJ1-2|.
CSVDSQGTGINYGYTF
>TRBV11-2|TRBJ2-2|.
CASSPRTGSKTGELFF
>TRBV6-1|TRBJ2-3|.
CASRSSGTDTQYF
>TRBV2|TRBJ2-7|.
CASSVLDKSYEQYF
>TRBV2|TRBJ1-1|.
CASSYLVWTENTEAFF
>TRBV5-4|TRBJ1-2|.
CASSLEQGKFYGYTF
>TRBV30|TRBJ2-1|once
CAWSGQASKFF
>TRBV15|TRBJ1-4|.
CATSRDYSGLNEKLFF
>TRBV21-1|TRBJ2-7|.
CASSKVIAEEYF
>TRBV7-2|TRBJ2-2|few
CASSSTGTGELFF
>TRBV6-1|TRBJ1-2|.
CASSDRPRDSYGYTF
>TRBV5-4|TRBJ1-1|once
CASSLGSSGANTEAFF
>TRBV5-4|TRBJ1-2|.
CASGPGVAYGYTF
>TRBV20-1|TRBJ2-7|.
CSASYNYEQYF